This is a list of T cell receptor beta chains from one sample in a study of CD8 T cells in Susac syndrome. TCRdb processed the immunoSEQ multiplex PCR reads anew with MiXCR; each CDR3 protein has one entry. The table records more than 250,000 distinct CDR3 sequences, about 90% of them present only once. Specimen: CD4+ T cells from PBMCs. These TCRs come from a human donor with multiple sclerosis. Each CDR3 is given with its conserved first and last residue. D genes are given only for firm matches. Rows may omit the clone size; those that give it use once, few, many or a size class.

>TRBV11-2|TRBD2|once|TRBJ2-2
TGTGCCAGCAGCTTATGGTCTAGCGGGACCAACACCGGGGAGCTGTTTTTT
CASSLWSSGTNTGELFF
>TRBV10-2|TRBD1|.|TRBJ2-7
TGCGCCAGCAGTGAGTCTCAGGGGGCTTACTACGAGCAGTACTTC
CASSESQGAYYEQYF
>TRBV5-1|TRBD2|few|TRBJ2-3
TGCGCCAGCAGCTTGGTCACTAGCGGGAGCACAGATACGCAGTATTTT
CASSLVTSGSTDTQYF
>TRBV5-8|TRBD1|.|TRBJ1-5
TGTGCCAGCAGCCGGGGACAGAGCAATCAGCCCCAGCATTTT
CASSRGQSNQPQHF
>TRBV6-2/TRBV6-3|.|.|TRBJ2-2
TGTGCCAGCAGTTACCAGGGGCGGCGGAAGAACACCGGGGAGCTGTTTTTT
CASSYQGRRKNTGELFF
>TRBV5-6|TRBD1|.|TRBJ2-3
TGTGCCAGCAGCTTCGCCTGGGACAGCCGCACAGATACGCAGTATTTT
CASSFAWDSRTDTQYF
>TRBV4-3|TRBD1|.|TRBJ2-7
TGCGCCAGCAGCCCCAGACAGGGGTTGTACGAGCAGTACTTC
CASSPRQGLYEQYF
>TRBV7-8|TRBD1|.|TRBJ1-5
TGTGCCAGCAGCTCCTCAGGGGGCGTCAATCAGCCCCAGCATTTT
CASSSSGGVNQPQHF
>TRBV3-1|.|.|TRBJ1-1
TGTGCCAGCAGCCAAGGGCGGAGGCTGAGGAACACTGAAGCTTTCTTT
CASSQGRRLRNTEAFF
>TRBV7-2|TRBD2|.|TRBJ2-3
TGTGCCAGCAGCCATGAGCGGGAGGCAGATACGCAGTATTTT
CASSHEREADTQYF
>TRBV5-1|TRBD1|.|TRBJ1-4
TGCGCCAGCAGCTTGGAGGGACAGGGGCACGAAAAACTGTTTTTT
CASSLEGQGHEKLFF
>TRBV7-9|TRBD2|.|TRBJ2-7
TGTGCCAGTTCGCCGCGGGGGGCGTTCTACGAGCAGTACTTC
CASSPRGAFYEQYF
>TRBV7-9|TRBD2|.|TRBJ2-5
TGTGCCAGCAGCTTAGGGCTAGCGGGCTACCAAGAGACCCAGTACTTC
CASSLGLAGYQETQYF
>TRBV25-1|TRBD2|.|TRBJ2-5
TGTGCCAGCAGTGGCCACCCGAACCTAGCGGGAGGCCGCGAAGAGACCCAGTACTTC
CASSGHPNLAGGREETQYF
>TRBV18|TRBD1|.|TRBJ1-1
TGTGCCAGCTCACCCCGTATCGCGACAGGGAAAAACACTGAAGCTTTCTTT
CASSPRIATGKNTEAFF
>TRBV20-1|.|once|TRBJ1-2
TGCAGTGCCCGAGAAACGGGAGACTATGGCTACACCTTC
CSARETGDYGYTF
>TRBV5-1|.|.|TRBJ1-5
TGCGCCAGCAGCTTGCCGAGGGTTAGGCATCAGCCCCAGCATTTT
CASSLPRVRHQPQHF
>TRBV11-1|TRBD1|.|TRBJ2-2
TGTGCCAGCAGCTCCGACAGGGCTACCGGGGAGCTGTTTTTT
CASSSDRATGELFF
>TRBV12-3/TRBV12-4|.|.|TRBJ2-1
TGTGCCAGTTCTCCTACGAGAACCCAGAGGGCTGAGCAGTTCTTC
CASSPTRTQRAEQFF
>TRBV30|TRBD2|.|TRBJ2-2
TGTGCCTGGAATGGGCTAGCGGACACCGGGGAGCTGTTTTTT
CAWNGLADTGELFF
>TRBV12-3/TRBV12-4|TRBD1|.|TRBJ1-2
TGTGCCAGCAGTTTGACAGGGGGCGTCGGGTATGGCTACACCTTC
CASSLTGGVGYGYTF
>TRBV6-6|TRBD1|.|TRBJ2-1
TGTGCCAGCAGTTCCACAGGGGTTGGAGTTGAGCAGTTCTTC
CASSSTGVGVEQFF